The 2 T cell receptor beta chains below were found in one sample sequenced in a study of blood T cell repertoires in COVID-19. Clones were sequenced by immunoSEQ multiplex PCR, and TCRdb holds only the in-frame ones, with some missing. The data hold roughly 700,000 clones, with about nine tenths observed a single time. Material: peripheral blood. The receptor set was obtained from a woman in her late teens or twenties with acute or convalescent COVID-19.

Here the CDR3 DNA reads TGTGCCTGGAGTCTCCAGGGGAACACTGAAGCTTTCTTT. Translating it yields CAWSLQGNTEAFF. V and J are TRBV30 and TRBJ1-1; the D gene is possibly TRBD1 (5 bases). V was trimmed by 2 bases and J by 1 base, leaving 8 bases between them. The germline gives CDR1 GTSNPN, CDR2 SVGIG (reference sequence). This CDR3 has 13 amino acids.

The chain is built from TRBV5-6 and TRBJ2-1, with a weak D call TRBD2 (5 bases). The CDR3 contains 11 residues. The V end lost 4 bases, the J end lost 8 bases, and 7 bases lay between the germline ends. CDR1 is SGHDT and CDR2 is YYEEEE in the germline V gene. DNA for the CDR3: TGTGCCAGCAGCGGAGGCTATGAGCAGTTCTTC. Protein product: CASSGGYEQFF.